This T cell receptor beta chain was retrieved from a study of memory CD4+ T cells and cytomegalovirus serostatus. With 5 bases removed from V and 2 bases from J, the gap between germline ends came to 10 bases. Looked up from germline, CDR1 is LNHDA and CDR2 is SQIVND (reference sequence). This CDR3 is 14 amino acids long. Authors' analysis steps: Out-of-frame sequences were removed, leaving some 2 million distinct TCRbeta sequences. Using immunoSEQ multiplex PCR, the repertoire was profiled, and TCRdb retains in-frame clones only, with some absent. V and J calls and clone size come straight from that table; D and trimming were deduced from the DNA. This repertoire shows some 59,000 clones, approximately 78% found once; its top ten account for about 0.8%. Single viable CD3+CD4+CD8-CD45RO+ cells were sorted as the memory CD4+ T cells.

This sequence was found in an adult in good health and CMV-seronegative. V gene TRBV19 combines with J gene TRBJ1-3; D is undetermined. The sequenced sample was memory CD4+ T cells from blood. CDR3 coding DNA: TGTGCCAGTAGTCCGGGAAGCACTGGAAACACCATATATTTT. Amino acids: CASSPGSTGNTIYF.